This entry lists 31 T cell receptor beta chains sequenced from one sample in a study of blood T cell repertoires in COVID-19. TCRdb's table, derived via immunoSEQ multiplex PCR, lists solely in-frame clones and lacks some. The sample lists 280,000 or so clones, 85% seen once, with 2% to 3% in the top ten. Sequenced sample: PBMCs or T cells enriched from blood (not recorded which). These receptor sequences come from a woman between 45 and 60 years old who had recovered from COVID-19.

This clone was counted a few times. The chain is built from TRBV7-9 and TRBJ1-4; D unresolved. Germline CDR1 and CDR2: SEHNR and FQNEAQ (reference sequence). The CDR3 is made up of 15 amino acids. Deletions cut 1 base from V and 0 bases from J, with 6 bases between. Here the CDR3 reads CASSLDSATNEKLFF. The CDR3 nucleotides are TGTGCCAGCAGCTTAGACAGTGCAACTAATGAAAAACTGTTTTTT.

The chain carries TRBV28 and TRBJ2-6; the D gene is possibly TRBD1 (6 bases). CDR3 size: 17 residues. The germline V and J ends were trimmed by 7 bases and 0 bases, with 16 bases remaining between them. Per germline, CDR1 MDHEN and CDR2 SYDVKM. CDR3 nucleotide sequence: TGTGCCAGCAAGGGACATGGCTATGGCTCTGGGGCCAACGTCCTGACTTTC. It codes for CASKGHGYGSGANVLTF.

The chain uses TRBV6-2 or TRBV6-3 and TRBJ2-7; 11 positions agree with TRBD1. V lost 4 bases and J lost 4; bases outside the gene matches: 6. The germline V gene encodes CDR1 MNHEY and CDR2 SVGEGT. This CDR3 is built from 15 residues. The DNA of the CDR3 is TGTGCCAGCAGTTCCGGACAGGGGGCGCGATACGAGCAGTACTTC. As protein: CASSSGQGARYEQYF.

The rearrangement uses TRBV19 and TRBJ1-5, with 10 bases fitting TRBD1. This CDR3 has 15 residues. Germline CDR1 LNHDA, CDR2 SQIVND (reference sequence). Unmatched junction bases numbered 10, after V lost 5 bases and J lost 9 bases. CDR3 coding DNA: TGTGCCAGTAGTCCCGACAGGGGGCAAGTCGGGCCCCAGCATTTT. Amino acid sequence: CASSPDRGQVGPQHF.

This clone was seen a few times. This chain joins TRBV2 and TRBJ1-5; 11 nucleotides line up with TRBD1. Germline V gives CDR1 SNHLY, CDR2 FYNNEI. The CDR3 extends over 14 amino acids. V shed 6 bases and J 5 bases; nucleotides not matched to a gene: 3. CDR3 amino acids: CASSRDRGYQPQHF. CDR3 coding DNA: TGTGCCAGCAGCCGGGACAGGGGGTATCAGCCCCAGCATTTT. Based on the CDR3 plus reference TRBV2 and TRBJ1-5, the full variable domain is EPEVTQTPSHQVTQMGQEVILRCVPISNHLYFYWYRQILGQKVEFLVSFYNNEISEKSEIFDDQFSVERPDGSNFTLKIRSTKLEDSAMYFCASSRDRGYQPQHFGDGTRLSIL.

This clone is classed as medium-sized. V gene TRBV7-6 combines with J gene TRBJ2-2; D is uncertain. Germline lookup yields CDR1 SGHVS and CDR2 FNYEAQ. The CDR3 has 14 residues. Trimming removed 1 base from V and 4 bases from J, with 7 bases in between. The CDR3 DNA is TGTGCCAGCAGCTTAGTAAGAGTCACCGGGGAGCTGTTTTTT. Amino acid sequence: CASSLVRVTGELFF.

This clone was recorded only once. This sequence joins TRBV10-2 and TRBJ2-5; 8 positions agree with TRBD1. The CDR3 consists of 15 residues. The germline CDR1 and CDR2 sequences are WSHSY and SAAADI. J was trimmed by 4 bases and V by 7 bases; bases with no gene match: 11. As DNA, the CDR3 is TGCGCCAGCAACTTTTTTGGACAGGGATTAGAGACCCAGTACTTC. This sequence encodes CASNFFGQGLETQYF.

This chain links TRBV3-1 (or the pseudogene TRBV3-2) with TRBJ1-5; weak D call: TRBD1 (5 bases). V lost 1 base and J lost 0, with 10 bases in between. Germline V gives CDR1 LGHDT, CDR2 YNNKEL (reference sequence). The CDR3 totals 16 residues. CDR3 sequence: CASSQGQRISNQPQHF. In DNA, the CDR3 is TGTGCCAGCAGCCAAGGACAGAGGATTAGCAATCAGCCCCAGCATTTT.

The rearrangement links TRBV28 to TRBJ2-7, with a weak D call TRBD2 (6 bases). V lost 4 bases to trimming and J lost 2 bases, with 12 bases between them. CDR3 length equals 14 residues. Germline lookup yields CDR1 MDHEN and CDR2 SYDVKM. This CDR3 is CASSSGLRAYEQYF. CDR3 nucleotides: TGTGCCAGCAGTTCGGGACTTAGGGCCTACGAGCAGTACTTC.

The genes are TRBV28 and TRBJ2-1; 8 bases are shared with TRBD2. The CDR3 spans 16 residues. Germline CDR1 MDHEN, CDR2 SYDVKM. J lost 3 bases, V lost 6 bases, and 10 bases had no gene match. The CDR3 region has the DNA TGTGCCAGCAGATCCCCGGGACTAGGGTACTACAATGAGCAGTTCTTC. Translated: CASRSPGLGYYNEQFF. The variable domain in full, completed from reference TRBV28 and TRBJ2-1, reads DVKVTQSSRYLVKRTGEKVFLECVQDMDHENMFWYRQDPGLGLRLIYFSYDVKMKEKGDIPEGYSVSREKKERFSLILESASTNQTSMYLCASRSPGLGYYNEQFFGPGTRLTVL.

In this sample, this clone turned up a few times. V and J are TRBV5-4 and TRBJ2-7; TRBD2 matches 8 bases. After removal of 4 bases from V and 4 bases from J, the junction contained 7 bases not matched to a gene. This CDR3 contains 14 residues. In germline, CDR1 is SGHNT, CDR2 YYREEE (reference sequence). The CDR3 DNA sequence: TGTGCCAGCAGCCCTACGGGAGGGTCATACGAGCAGTACTTC. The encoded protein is CASSPTGGSYEQYF.

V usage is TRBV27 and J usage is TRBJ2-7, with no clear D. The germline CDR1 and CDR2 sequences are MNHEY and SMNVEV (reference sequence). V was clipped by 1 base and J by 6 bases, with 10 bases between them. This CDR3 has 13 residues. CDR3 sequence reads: CASSLYTWSEQYF. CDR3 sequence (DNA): TGTGCCAGCAGTTTATACACCTGGTCCGAGCAGTACTTC.

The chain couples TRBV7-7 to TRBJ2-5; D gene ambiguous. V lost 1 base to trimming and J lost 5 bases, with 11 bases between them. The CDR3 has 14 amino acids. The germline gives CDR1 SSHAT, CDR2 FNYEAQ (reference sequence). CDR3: CASSLELVSETQYF. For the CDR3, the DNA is TGTGCCAGCAGCTTAGAGCTGGTTAGTGAGACCCAGTACTTC.

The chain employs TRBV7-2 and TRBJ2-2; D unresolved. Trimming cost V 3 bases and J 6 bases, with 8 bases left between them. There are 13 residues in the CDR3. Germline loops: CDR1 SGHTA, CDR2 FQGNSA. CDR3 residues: CASSFSGSGELFF. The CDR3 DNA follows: TGTGCCAGCAGCTTCTCAGGTTCCGGGGAGCTGTTTTTT.

The CDR3 reads CASSPPPGLETQYF. CDR3 in DNA: TGTGCCAGCAGCCCTCCCCCCGGTCTGGAGACCCAGTACTTC. The chain couples TRBV7-2 to TRBJ2-5; D not certain. Germline V gene lookup returns CDR1 SGHTA and CDR2 FQGNSA. This CDR3 contains 14 residues. V was trimmed by 5 bases and J by 5 bases, leaving 15 bases between them.

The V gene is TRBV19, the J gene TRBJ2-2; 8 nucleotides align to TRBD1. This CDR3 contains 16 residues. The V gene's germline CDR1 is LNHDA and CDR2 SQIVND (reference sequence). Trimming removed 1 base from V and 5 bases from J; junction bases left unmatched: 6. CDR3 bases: TGTGCCAGTAGTATAGTTACCGGACAGGGAACCGGGGAGCTGTTTTTT. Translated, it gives CASSIVTGQGTGELFF.

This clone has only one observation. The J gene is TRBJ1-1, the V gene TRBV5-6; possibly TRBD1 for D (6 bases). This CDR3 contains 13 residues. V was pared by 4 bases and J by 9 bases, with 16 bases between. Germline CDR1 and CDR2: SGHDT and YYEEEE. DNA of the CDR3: TGTGCCAGCAGCACATCAGGACAGTCCAAAGCTTTCTTT. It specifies CASSTSGQSKAFF.

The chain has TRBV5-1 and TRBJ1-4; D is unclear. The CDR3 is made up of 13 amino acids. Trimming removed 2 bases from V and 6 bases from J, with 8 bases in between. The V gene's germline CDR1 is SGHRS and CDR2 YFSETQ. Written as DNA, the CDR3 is TGCGCCAGCAGCTTTAATATTGATGAAAAACTGTTTTTT. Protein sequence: CASSFNIDEKLFF.

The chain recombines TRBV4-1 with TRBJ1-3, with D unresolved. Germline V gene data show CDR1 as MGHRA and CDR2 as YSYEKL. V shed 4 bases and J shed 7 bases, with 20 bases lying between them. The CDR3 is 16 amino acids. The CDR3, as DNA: TGCGCCAGCAGCCTAAACGACTGGTCATCATCTAACACCATATATTTT. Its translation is CASSLNDWSSSNTIYF.

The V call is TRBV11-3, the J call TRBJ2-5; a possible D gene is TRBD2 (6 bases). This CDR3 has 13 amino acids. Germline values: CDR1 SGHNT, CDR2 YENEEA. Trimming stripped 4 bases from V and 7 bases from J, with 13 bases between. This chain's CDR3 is CASSSSDGGTQYF. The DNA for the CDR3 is TGTGCCAGCAGCTCATCGGACGGGGGGACCCAGTACTTC.

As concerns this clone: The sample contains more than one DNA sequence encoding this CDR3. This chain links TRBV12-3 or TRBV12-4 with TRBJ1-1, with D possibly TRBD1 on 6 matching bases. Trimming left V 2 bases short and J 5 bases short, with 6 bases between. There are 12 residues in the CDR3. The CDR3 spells CASSLQGTEAFF. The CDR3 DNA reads TGTGCCAGCAGTTTACAGGGGACTGAAGCTTTCTTT.

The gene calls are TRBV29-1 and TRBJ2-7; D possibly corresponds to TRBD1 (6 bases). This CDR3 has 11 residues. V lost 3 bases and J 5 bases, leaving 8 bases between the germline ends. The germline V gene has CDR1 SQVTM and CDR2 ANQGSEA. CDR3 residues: CSVDQGNEQYF. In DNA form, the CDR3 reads TGCAGCGTTGACCAGGGGAACGAGCAGTACTTC.

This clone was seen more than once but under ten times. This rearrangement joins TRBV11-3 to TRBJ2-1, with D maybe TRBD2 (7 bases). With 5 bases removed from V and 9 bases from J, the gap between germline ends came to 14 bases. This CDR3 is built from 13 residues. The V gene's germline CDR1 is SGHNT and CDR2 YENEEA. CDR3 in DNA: TGTGCCAGCAGCGCGACTAGCAGGGGTGAGCAGTTCTTC. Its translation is CASSATSRGEQFF.

The CDR3, as DNA: TGTGCCAGCAGCCAAGTTCTTTTGGGGGAGCTGTTTTTT. Translated: CASSQVLLGELFF. The chain is built from TRBV14 and TRBJ2-2; D call uncertain. The CDR3 totals 13 residues. V was clipped by 1 base and J by 8 bases, with 8 bases between them. The V gene's germline CDR1 is SGHDN and CDR2 FVKESK.

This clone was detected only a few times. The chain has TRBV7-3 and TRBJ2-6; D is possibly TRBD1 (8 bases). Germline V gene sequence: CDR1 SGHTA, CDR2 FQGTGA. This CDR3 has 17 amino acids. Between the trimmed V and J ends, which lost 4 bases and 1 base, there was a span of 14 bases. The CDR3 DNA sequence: TGTGCCAGCAGCTCCAGGGGGCGGGAGTCTGGGGCCAACGTCCTGACTTTC. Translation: CASSSRGRESGANVLTF.

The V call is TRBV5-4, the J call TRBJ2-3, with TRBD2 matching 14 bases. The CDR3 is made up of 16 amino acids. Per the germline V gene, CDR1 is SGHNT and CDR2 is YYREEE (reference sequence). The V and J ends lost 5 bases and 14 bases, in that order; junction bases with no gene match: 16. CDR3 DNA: TGTGCCAGCAGTAGCCCGGGACTAGCGGGAGACTCGGAACCGTATTTT. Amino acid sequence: CASSSPGLAGDSEPYF.

This chain's CDR3 is CASSQRRYGDQPQHF. The CDR3 DNA sequence: TGTGCCAGCAGCCAAAGAAGGTACGGAGATCAGCCCCAGCATTTT. This rearrangement joins TRBV3-1 (or the pseudogene TRBV3-2) to TRBJ1-5; D is ambiguous. Trimming removed 2 bases at V and 5 bases at J, with 13 bases between. In germline, CDR1 is LGHDT, CDR2 YNNKEL (reference sequence). The CDR3 runs to 15 residues.

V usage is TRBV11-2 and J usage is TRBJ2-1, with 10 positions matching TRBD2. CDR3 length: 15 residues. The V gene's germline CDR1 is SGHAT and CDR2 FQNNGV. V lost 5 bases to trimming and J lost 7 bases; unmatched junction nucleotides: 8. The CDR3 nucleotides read TGTGCCAGCAGCCCATGGACTAGCGGTCCTAATGAGCAGTTCTTC. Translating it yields CASSPWTSGPNEQFF.

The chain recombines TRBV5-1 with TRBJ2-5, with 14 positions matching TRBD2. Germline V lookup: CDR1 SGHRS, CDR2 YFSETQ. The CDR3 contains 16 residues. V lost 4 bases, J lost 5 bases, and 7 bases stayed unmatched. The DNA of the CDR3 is TGCGCCAGCAGCCTTGGGACTAGCGGGAGCCGGGAGACCCAGTACTTC. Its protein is CASSLGTSGSRETQYF.

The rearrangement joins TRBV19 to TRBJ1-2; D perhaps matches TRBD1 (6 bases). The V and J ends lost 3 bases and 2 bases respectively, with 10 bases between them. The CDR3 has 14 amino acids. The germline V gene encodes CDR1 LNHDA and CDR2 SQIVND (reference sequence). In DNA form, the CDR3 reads TGTGCCAGTAGTATCCTAGACAGGAACTATGGCTACACCTTC. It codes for CASSILDRNYGYTF.

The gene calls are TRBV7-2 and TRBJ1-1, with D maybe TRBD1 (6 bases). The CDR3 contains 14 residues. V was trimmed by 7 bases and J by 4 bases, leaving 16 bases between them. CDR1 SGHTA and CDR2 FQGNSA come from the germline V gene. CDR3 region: CASTPGLGGTEAFF. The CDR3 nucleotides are TGTGCCAGCACCCCAGGTTTAGGGGGCACTGAAGCTTTCTTT.